The 9 T cell receptor beta chains below come from one sample, sequenced in a study of CD8 T cells in ankylosing spondylitis. No antigen has been assigned to these receptors. Study results and limitations: Made up of eight highly homologous variants, a TCR beta motif appeared characteristic of ankylosing spondylitis blood.

TCRdb reprocessed the 5' RACE reads with MiXCR, giving one entry per CDR3 protein. The data hold a few hundred thousand distinct CDR3 sequences, with approximately 17% observed a single time. The specimen sequenced was blood, either unsorted or a sorted T cell fraction (not recorded which). Receptor source: a male donor with ankylosing spondylitis.

This clonotype was found a few times. The chain is built from TRBV6-1 and TRBJ2-7, with TRBD2 matching over 13 bases. CDR3 size: 16 residues. The germline gives CDR1 MNHNS, CDR2 SASEGT. Trimming removed 6 bases from V and 7 bases from J; junction bases left unmatched: 12. The CDR3 region is CASRAKGLAGAREQYF. The CDR3 DNA sequence: TGTGCCAGCAGGGCTAAAGGACTAGCGGGAGCGAGGGAGCAGTACTTC.

This clonotype has only a few counts. This chain joins TRBV5-1 and TRBJ2-7; unclear D gene. The CDR3 is 14 amino acids. Trimming took off 2 bases at V and 6 bases at J, with 15 bases between the two ends. CDR1 is SGHRS and CDR2 is YFSETQ in the germline V gene. The CDR3 nucleotides read TGCGCCAGCAGCTTAAGACTCATGTCCGCCGAGCAGTACTTC. It yields the protein CASSLRLMSAEQYF.

The rearrangement links TRBV5-1 to TRBJ2-1, with D perhaps matching TRBD1 (5 bases). The germline V and J ends were trimmed by 2 bases and 7 bases, with 7 bases remaining between them. Germline V lookup: CDR1 SGHRS, CDR2 YFSETQ. The CDR3 is 12 amino acids. CDR3 amino acids: CASSLGENEQFF. As DNA, the CDR3 is TGCGCCAGCAGCTTAGGGGAAAATGAGCAGTTCTTC.

This clonotype has ten or more counts. V is TRBV29-1 and J is TRBJ2-5; no reliable D call. Germline V lookup: CDR1 SQVTM, CDR2 ANQGSEA. The CDR3 has 10 amino acids. Trimming cost V 4 bases and J 5 bases, with 5 bases left between them. CDR3 residues: CSVVAETQYF. CDR3 coding DNA: TGCAGCGTTGTGGCGGAGACCCAGTACTTC.

The chain links TRBV11-2 to TRBJ1-2, with a tentative D call TRBD1 (6 bases). Germline-derived CDR1 and CDR2 are SGHAT and FQNNGV. CDR3 length: 15 amino acids. Trimming shortened V by 5 bases and J by 6 bases, and 19 bases separated the two germline ends. DNA of the CDR3: TGTGCCAGCAGCCCTATGAGGGGGGGGGCCAATGGCTACACCTTC. Its translation: CASSPMRGGANGYTF.

The table lists this clonotype with a few counts. This chain connects TRBV20-1 to TRBJ2-2; a possible D gene is TRBD2 (6 bases). CDR3 length: 18 residues. Per the germline V gene, CDR1 is DFQATT and CDR2 is SNEGSKA (reference sequence). Trimming took off 4 bases at V and 3 bases at J, with 24 bases between the two ends. Written as DNA, the CDR3 is TGCAGTGCTACGCCCCTAATTTCTGGCGGGAAAGACACCGGGGAGCTGTTTTTT. Its translation is CSATPLISGGKDTGELFF.

This clonotype was detected only a few times. The chain joins TRBV5-1 to TRBJ2-2, with D perhaps matching TRBD2 (5 bases). CDR1 is SGHRS and CDR2 is YFSETQ in the germline V gene. CDR3 size: 16 residues. V lost 0 bases, J lost 4 bases, and 13 bases lay in between. For the CDR3, the DNA is TGCGCCAGCAGCTTGGAGGTGTCCAGCGGCACCGGGGAGCTGTTTTTT. Translated: CASSLEVSSGTGELFF.

In this sample, this clonotype turned up a few times. The V call is TRBV9, the J call TRBJ2-5; 7 bases match TRBD2. This CDR3 comprises 16 residues. With V trimmed by 1 base and J by 3 bases, 9 bases remained unmatched. Per the germline V gene, CDR1 is SGDLS and CDR2 is YYNGEE. This CDR3 is CASSVTGTTREETQYF. The CDR3 coding sequence is TGTGCCAGCAGCGTAACCGGGACTACACGGGAAGAGACCCAGTACTTC. Full variable domain (remainder filled in from reference TRBV9 and TRBJ2-5): DSGVTQTPKHLITATGQRVTLRCSPRSGDLSVYWYQQSLDQGLQFLIQYYNGEERAKGNILERFSAQQFPDLHSELNLSSLELGDSALYFCASSVTGTTREETQYFGPGTRLLVL.

This clonotype was observed at least ten times. The chain has TRBV5-1 and TRBJ1-1, with D possibly being TRBD1 (6 bases). The germline V gene encodes CDR1 SGHRS and CDR2 YFSETQ. Trimming cost V 2 bases and J 4 bases, with 15 bases left between them. The CDR3 contains 15 residues. The CDR3 reads CASSLGAGGGTEAFF. Written as DNA, the CDR3 is TGCGCCAGCAGCTTAGGAGCTGGGGGCGGCACTGAAGCTTTCTTT.